The TCR beta chain described here comes from a study of blood T cell repertoires in COVID-19. This clone showed up just once. Here immunoSEQ multiplex PCR was the method, and the copy in TCRdb shows in-frame clones only, minus some. The profile shows 110,000 or so clones, about three quarters of them singletons. Trimming cost V 0 bases and J 9 bases, with 15 bases left between them. The germline V gene has CDR1 LNHDA and CDR2 SQIVND (reference sequence). This CDR3 has 15 residues. The TCR was taken from a man in his sixties or seventies with acute or convalescent COVID-19. The source material was peripheral blood. The chain carries TRBV19 and TRBJ2-1; the D gene is possibly TRBD2 (6 bases). Here the CDR3 reads CASSIEGRRAGEQFF. The CDR3 DNA is TGTGCCAGTAGTATAGAAGGACGGAGGGCGGGTGAGCAGTTCTTC.